This entry describes one T cell receptor beta chain. Its antigen is undetermined. This entry belongs to a study of cytomegalovirus exposure and HLA in healthy donors. Both 60 Vbeta primers and 13 Jbeta primers went into the PCR. Assay used: immunoSEQ multiplex PCR; TCRdb lists only in-frame clones, some missing. The sample holds under 250,000 clones, roughly four fifths seen once. The V segment lost 3 bases and the J segment 6 bases; nucleotides outside the gene matches: 7. The CDR3 loop spans 14 amino acids. The V gene's germline CDR1 is LNHDA and CDR2 SQIVND (reference sequence). Study-level results: CMV serostatus alone was available as immune exposure information. With high specificity and sensitivity, the classifier reportedly diagnosed cytomegalovirus status.

The origin of this receptor is a man in his thirties or forties in good health and CMV-seronegative. The J gene is TRBJ1-2, the V gene TRBV19; the match to TRBD1 covers 7 bases. The sample was PBMCs. The CDR3 sequence: CASSIGGQVDGYTF. The CDR3 coding sequence is TGTGCCAGTAGTATTGGCGGACAGGTCGATGGCTACACCTTC.